Shown below are 31 T cell receptor beta chains from a single sample sequenced in a study of T cell repertoires in cytomegalovirus infection. TCRdb recomputed calls from the reads with MiXCR, one row per CDR3 protein. The sample has about 920,000 distinct CDR3 sequences, roughly 31% seen once. These receptors' targets are unknown. Specimen: cultured CD8+ T cells from PBMCs, collected from culture after CMV antigen stimulation. The receptors shown here come from a human donor in good health (CMV status not recorded). Some clones in this sample may be carry-over from other donors' samples.

This clonotype has at least ten counts. The CDR3 reads CASSLGSGEQFF. In DNA, the CDR3 is TGTGCCAGCAGCCTAGGGAGTGGTGAGCAGTTCTTC. This rearrangement joins TRBV5-6 to TRBJ2-1, with a weak D call TRBD2 (5 bases). There are 12 residues in the CDR3. V lost 4 bases and J lost 9, with 11 bases in between. Germline-derived CDR1 and CDR2 are SGHDT and YYEEEE.

In the case of this clonotype: Possible read error: a much larger clone is one base away. J is TRBJ2-7 and V is TRBV12-3 or TRBV12-4; 8 bases fit TRBD2. The CDR3 covers 14 residues. The CDR3 nucleotides are TGTGGCAGCAGTCCCGTAGCGGGGCAGAACGAGCAGTACTTC. It specifies CGSSPVAGQNEQYF.

Comment on this clonotype: Being one base from a much bigger clone, this may be a read error. V gene TRBV7-2 combines with J gene TRBJ2-2; 10 bases align to TRBD1. CDR3 size: 17 residues. The trim removed 5 bases at V and 7 bases at J, leaving 13 bases unmatched. Germline V CDR1 and CDR2: SGHTA, FQGNSA. The CDR3 coding sequence is TGTGCCAGCAGCCAACGTGCGACAGGGGGCTTGGGCGGGGAGCTGTTTTTT. Its translation: CASSQRATGGLGGELFF.

The V and J genes are TRBV20-1 and TRBJ1-1; D is unclear. The germline V gene has CDR1 DFQATT and CDR2 SNEGSKA (reference sequence). This CDR3 has 14 residues. Trimming took off 5 bases at V and 0 bases at J, with 13 bases between the two ends. Here the CDR3 reads CSAHLLGMNTEAFF. For the CDR3, the DNA is TGCAGTGCTCACCTCCTTGGCATGAACACTGAAGCTTTCTTT.

This clonotype was counted a few times. The chain joins TRBV9 to TRBJ2-7; 9 nucleotides align to TRBD1. The CDR3 has 16 residues. The germline V gene has CDR1 SGDLS and CDR2 YYNGEE. Trimming cost V 0 bases and J 1 base; bases outside gene matches: 5. The CDR3 bases are TGTGCCAGCAGCGTAGCACAGGGGGCGAGGTCCTACGAGCAGTACTTC. It specifies CASSVAQGARSYEQYF.

The chain employs TRBV28 and TRBJ1-6; TRBD1 is a possible D gene (6 bases). CDR3 size: 15 residues. Trimming took 6 bases from V and 6 from J, leaving 15 bases between them. CDR1 is MDHEN and CDR2 is SYDVKM in the germline V gene. This CDR3 is CASSLFRGGNSPLHF. The CDR3 DNA reads TGTGCCAGCAGCCTCTTCAGGGGAGGTAATTCACCCCTCCACTTT.

Turning to this clonotype: At one end the junction does not follow the germline gene, possibly because of a read error. V gene TRBV27 combines with J gene TRBJ1-2; a possible D gene is TRBD1 (5 bases). Germline-derived CDR1 and CDR2 are MNHEY and SMNVEV (reference sequence). CDR3 length: 15 amino acids. In DNA, the CDR3 is TGTGCCAGAAGTTCACCGGGACTCCGCCCGGGAAGCTACACCTTC. Translating it yields CARSSPGLRPGSYTF.

The V and J genes are TRBV4-1 and TRBJ1-6; D not certain. CDR1 and CDR2 (germline): MGHRA, YSYEKL. Trimming removed 1 base at V and 9 bases at J, with 13 bases between. The CDR3 is 15 amino acids. The CDR3 here is CASSQGAFLGSPLHF. CDR3 nucleotide sequence: TGCGCCAGCAGCCAAGGGGCTTTCCTAGGTTCACCCCTCCACTTT.

This chain joins TRBV6-2 or TRBV6-3 and TRBJ1-2; perhaps TRBD1 as D (5 bases). Germline values: CDR1 MNHEY, CDR2 SVGEGT. CDR3 size: 15 residues. V lost 5 bases and J 1 base, leaving 14 bases between the germline ends. The CDR3 region has the DNA TGTGCCAGCAGTCCCCCGGGACGGTTTAACTATGGCTACACCTTC. Encoded protein: CASSPPGRFNYGYTF.

The V call is TRBV7-6, the J call TRBJ1-5, with unresolved D. The germline gives CDR1 SGHVS, CDR2 FNYEAQ. The CDR3 is made up of 15 amino acids. V was cut by 2 bases and J by 4 bases, with 12 bases left in between. In DNA, the CDR3 is TGTGCCAGCAGCTTAAGTTTTACTGCAAATCAGCCCCAGCATTTT. It is translated as CASSLSFTANQPQHF.

This clonotype was counted ten times or more. V gene TRBV6-4 combines with J gene TRBJ2-2; 8 nucleotides line up with TRBD2. Germline loops: CDR1 MRHNA, CDR2 SNTAGT. Losses at the gene ends were 6 bases for V and 4 bases for J; bases not matched to a gene: 4. The length of the CDR3 is 14 residues. For the CDR3, the DNA is TGTGCCAGCAGCCCCCGGGGGGGCACCGGGGAGCTGTTTTTT. It translates to CASSPRGGTGELFF.

J is TRBJ2-7 and V is TRBV27, with D unresolved. The CDR3 sequence is 12 residues long. Germline V gene data show CDR1 as MNHEY and CDR2 as SMNVEV (reference sequence). V gave up 10 bases and J gave up 5 bases, with 15 bases separating them. The CDR3 nucleotides read TGTGCCACCTGGGAAGTAGCCCACGAGCAGTACTTC. Residues: CATWEVAHEQYF.

There are many counts of this clonotype. The chain links TRBV5-1 to TRBJ2-1; TRBD2 matches at 12 bases. The length of the CDR3 is 16 residues. Germline trimming cut 2 bases from V and 3 bases from J; bases unmatched to any gene: 3. CDR1 is SGHRS and CDR2 is YFSETQ in the germline V gene. For the CDR3, the DNA is TGCGCCAGCAGCTTCCTAGCGGGGGGGGGCTACAATGAGCAGTTCTTC. Encoded protein: CASSFLAGGGYNEQFF.

This clonotype was counted between two and nine times. This chain connects TRBV7-6 to TRBJ2-2, with 9 bases lining up with TRBD1. Germline V CDR1 and CDR2: SGHVS, FNYEAQ. This CDR3 is 17 amino acids long. V trimming: 1 base; J trimming: 1 base; junction bases outside the gene matches: 4. The CDR3 sequence is CASSLEGTGRNTGELFF. CDR3 bases: TGTGCCAGCAGCTTAGAAGGGACAGGGAGGAACACCGGGGAGCTGTTTTTT. Looking up the rest from reference TRBV7-6 and TRBJ2-2 gives the full variable domain: GAGVSQSPRYKVTKRGQDVALRCDPISGHVSLYWYRQALGQGPEFLTYFNYEAQQDKSGLPNDRFSAERPEGSISTLTIQRTEQRDSAMYRCASSLEGTGRNTGELFFGEGSRLTVL.

This clonotype was detected a few times. The CDR3 reads CASSYATGGKLFF. In DNA form, the CDR3 reads TGTGCCAGCAGTTACGCGACAGGGGGAAAACTGTTTTTT. The V gene is TRBV6-5, the J gene TRBJ1-4; 9 bases agree with TRBD1. The length of the CDR3 is 13 residues. Unmatched junction bases numbered 2, after V lost 2 bases and J lost 10 bases. Germline V gives CDR1 MNHEY, CDR2 SVGAGI.

This clonotype was counted ten times or more. This sequence joins TRBV20-1 and TRBJ2-3, with TRBD2 matching 8 bases. V lost 3 bases and J lost 5; bases outside the gene matches: 7. The CDR3 length is 14 residues. Germline loops: CDR1 DFQATT, CDR2 SNEGSKA (reference sequence). CDR3 residues: CSASGGAGGDTQYF. The DNA of the CDR3 is TGCAGTGCTAGCGGGGGGGCCGGTGGAGATACGCAGTATTTT.

This chain uses TRBV11-3 with TRBJ1-1, with 10 bases lining up with TRBD1. Germline trimming cut 4 bases from V and 5 bases from J; bases unmatched to any gene: 7. Per germline, CDR1 SGHNT and CDR2 YENEEA. This CDR3 comprises 15 residues. The CDR3 loop is CASSSRQGALTEAFF. The CDR3 DNA is TGTGCCAGCAGCTCCCGACAGGGGGCCTTGACTGAAGCTTTCTTT.

The table lists this clonotype with many counts. This chain links TRBV7-9 with TRBJ2-1, with unresolved D. Germline lookup yields CDR1 SEHNR and CDR2 FQNEAQ (reference sequence). V lost 7 bases and J lost 3, with 16 bases in between. The length of the CDR3 is 15 residues. The CDR3 spells CASTLPRLVYNEQFF. Here the CDR3 DNA reads TGTGCCAGCACGTTGCCGAGACTGGTCTACAATGAGCAGTTCTTC.

This sequence joins TRBV12-3 or TRBV12-4 and TRBJ2-1, with TRBD2 identical over 12 bases. This CDR3 contains 17 residues. The ends lost 4 bases at V and 4 bases at J; junction bases unmatched: 8. This chain's CDR3 is CASSSTSGGLIYNEQFF. CDR3 coding DNA: TGTGCCAGCAGTTCAACTAGCGGGGGGTTAATATACAATGAGCAGTTCTTC.

The chain links TRBV14 to TRBJ2-3, with D perhaps assigned TRBD1 or TRBD2 (5 bases each). CDR3 size: 20 residues. Per the germline V gene, CDR1 is SGHDN and CDR2 is FVKESK. Trimming cost V 0 bases and J 0 bases, with 22 bases left between them. The CDR3 DNA reads as TGTGCCAGCAGCCAAGAATGGGGCCCTACTAGAGGGGAAAGCACAGATACGCAGTATTTT. This gives the protein CASSQEWGPTRGESTDTQYF.

This clonotype occurred a few times. The genes are TRBV6-6 and TRBJ2-5, with a possible D match to TRBD2 (5 bases). With 2 bases removed from V and 2 bases from J, the gap between germline ends came to 6 bases. Germline-derived CDR1 and CDR2 are MNHNY and SVGAGI (reference sequence). The CDR3 covers 13 residues. Here the CDR3 DNA reads TGTGCCAGCAGTTACGAGGGACAAGAGACCCAGTACTTC. Its translation: CASSYEGQETQYF.

The chain has TRBV28 and TRBJ1-2; D is unclear. Germline lookup yields CDR1 MDHEN and CDR2 SYDVKM. The CDR3 runs 13 residues. V was clipped by 6 bases and J by 10 bases, with 18 bases between them. Written as DNA, the CDR3 is TGTGCCAGCAGGCCACCAACCATGCCCGACTACACCTTC. As protein: CASRPPTMPDYTF.

This clonotype was picked up many times. V usage is TRBV19 and J usage is TRBJ2-1, with D unclear. This CDR3 contains 15 residues. Per germline, CDR1 LNHDA and CDR2 SQIVND (reference sequence). The germline V and J ends were trimmed by 5 bases and 7 bases, with 18 bases remaining between them. The CDR3 bases are TGTGCCAGTAGTGTCTTGTCAGAGCCTTGGAATGAGCAGTTCTTC. Encoded protein: CASSVLSEPWNEQFF.

This clonotype was counted ten times or more. J is TRBJ2-2 and V is TRBV7-2; possible D gene TRBD2, 6 bases. Germline CDR1 is SGHTA and CDR2 is FQGNSA. The V gene lost 5 bases and the J gene lost 4 bases, with 23 bases spanning the gap. The CDR3 extends over 18 amino acids. The CDR3 region has the DNA TGTGCCAGCAGCCTTCACCGGCCCCGACTAGGACTCACCGGGGAGCTGTTTTTT. Its protein product is CASSLHRPRLGLTGELFF.

The chain joins TRBV7-9 to TRBJ2-7, with TRBD1 as a possible D gene (5 bases). This CDR3 comprises 17 residues. Germline loops: CDR1 SEHNR, CDR2 FQNEAQ (reference sequence). The V end lost 8 bases, the J end lost 0 bases, and 23 bases lay between the germline ends. The CDR3 region has the DNA TGTGCCAGCTCATTAACCAATAGGGGTATTCACTCCTACGAGCAGTACTTC. Translation gives CASSLTNRGIHSYEQYF. Full variable domain (missing parts from reference TRBV7-9 and TRBJ2-7): DTGVSQNPRHKITKRGQNVTFRCDPISEHNRLYWYRQTLGQGPEFLTYFQNEAQLEKSRLLSDRFSAERPKGSFSTLEIQRTEQGDSAMYLCASSLTNRGIHSYEQYFGPGTRLTVT.

Points on this clonotype: This may arise from a read error, as a much more abundant clone is one base away. A read error is likely, as this CDR3 ends without the conserved phenylalanine or tryptophan. The genes are TRBV7-6 and TRBJ2-5; D remains unclear. This CDR3 contains 13 residues. V dropped 1 base and J dropped 5 bases, with 8 bases sitting between them. Germline assignment: CDR1 SGHVS and CDR2 FNYEAQ. CDR3 in DNA: TGTGCCAGCAGCTTAGAGTTGGCGGAGACCCAGTACTCC. As protein: CASSLELAETQYS.

The chain joins TRBV15 to TRBJ1-3; no firm D call. The CDR3 extends over 11 amino acids. The V gene's germline CDR1 is LNHNV and CDR2 YYDKDF (reference sequence). V gave up 0 bases and J gave up 7 bases, with 1 base separating them. For the CDR3, the DNA is TGTGCCACCAGCAGAGATAACACCATATATTTT. It yields the protein CATSRDNTIYF.

V gene TRBV12-3 or TRBV12-4 combines with J gene TRBJ1-2, with a possible D match to TRBD1 (5 bases). Trimming pared 6 bases from V and 3 bases from J, leaving 20 bases between. The CDR3 loop spans 16 amino acids. CDR3 in DNA: TGTGCCAGCAGCTTAAGCCCCGGGAGGGGCGACTATGGCTACACCTTC. Translated, it gives CASSLSPGRGDYGYTF.

The chain links TRBV7-9 to TRBJ2-2; no reliable D call. The V end was cut by 8 bases, the J end by 6 bases, with 7 bases between. The germline CDR1 and CDR2 sequences are SEHNR and FQNEAQ (reference sequence). This CDR3 is built from 11 residues. The CDR3 protein is CASPWAGELFF. CDR3 DNA: TGTGCCAGCCCGTGGGCCGGGGAGCTGTTTTTT.

The rearrangement joins TRBV12-3 or TRBV12-4 to TRBJ1-1; TRBD1 matches at 8 bases. The CDR3 spans 13 residues. Trimming removed 7 bases from V and 7 bases from J; junction bases left unmatched: 8. CDR3 DNA: TGTGCCAGCACCGCAGGGGGCTGGAATGAAGCTTTCTTT. This sequence encodes CASTAGGWNEAFF.

This clonotype was counted ten times or more. CDR3 in amino acids: CASSLGRPSNQPQHF. CDR3 DNA sequence: TGTGCCAGCAGCCTCGGGCGACCTAGCAATCAGCCCCAGCATTTT. The rearrangement links TRBV12-3 or TRBV12-4 to TRBJ1-5, with D unclear. The CDR3 consists of 15 residues. Trimming removed 6 bases from V and 0 bases from J, with 12 bases in between.